Listed below are T cell receptor beta chains from one sample, sequenced in a study of blood T cell repertoires in COVID-19. Sequencing was performed with immunoSEQ multiplex PCR; in TCRdb, only in-frame clones are kept and a portion is missing. The sample shows about 69,000 clones, roughly 80% of them seen only once. What was sequenced was peripheral blood. Receptor source: a woman of 80 years or more with acute or convalescent COVID-19. CDR3s include the opening cysteine and the closing phenylalanine or tryptophan. A D gene is named only where the DNA matches it firmly. Rows may omit the clone size; those that give it use once, few, many or a size class.

V	size	D	J	CDR3	DNA
TRBV7-9	.	.	TRBJ1-2	CASSLPGQLNRDYGYTF	TGTGCCAGCAGCCTACCGGGACAATTGAATCGGGACTATGGCTACACCTTC
TRBV18	few	TRBD1	TRBJ1-6	CASSSDRESPLHF	TGTGCCAGCTCATCGGACAGGGAGTCACCCCTCCACTTT
TRBV6-5	once	TRBD1	TRBJ1-2	CASSYSDRDGYTF	TGTGCCAGCAGTTACTCCGACAGGGATGGCTACACCTTC
TRBV11-3	.	.	TRBJ2-1	CASSPYRASYNEQFF	TGTGCCAGCAGCCCGTACAGGGCCTCCTACAATGAGCAGTTCTTC
TRBV27	.	TRBD1	TRBJ1-1	CASSIRDRVPEAFF	TGTGCCAGCAGTATCCGGGACAGGGTCCCTGAAGCTTTCTTT
TRBV6-5	.	.	TRBJ2-7	CASSFDRSYGEQYF	TGTGCCAGCAGCTTTGACAGGTCGTATGGCGAGCAGTACTTC
TRBV14	.	.	TRBJ1-4	CASSQVPGRDNEKLFF	TGTGCCAGCAGCCAAGTTCCGGGAAGGGATAATGAAAAACTGTTTTTT
TRBV13	few	TRBD1	TRBJ1-6	CASRGGRGNNSPLHF	TGTGCCAGCAGAGGGGGCCGGGGGAATAATTCACCCCTCCACTTT
TRBV10-3	.	.	TRBJ1-2	CAISESPDRGYTF	TGTGCCATCAGTGAGTCCCCCGATCGGGGCTACACCTTC
TRBV18	.	.	TRBJ2-3	CASSPPGLTDTQYF	TGTGCCAGCTCACCCCCGGGGTTAACAGATACGCAGTATTTT
TRBV20-1	.	TRBD2	TRBJ2-1	CSASSGGASPYNEQFF	TGCAGTGCTAGTAGCGGGGGGGCCTCTCCCTACAATGAGCAGTTCTTC
TRBV29-1	.	.	TRBJ1-1	CSVEGSYTEAFF	TGCAGCGTTGAAGGTTCCTACACTGAAGCTTTCTTT
TRBV7-8	few	TRBD1	TRBJ2-3	CASSFFSDRVVTDTQYF	TGTGCCAGCAGCTTTTTTTCGGACAGGGTAGTCACAGATACGCAGTATTTT
TRBV7-9	medium-sized	.	TRBJ1-1	CASSSRGGGAETEAFF	TGTGCCAGCAGCTCCCGCGGGGGGGGCGCGGAGACTGAAGCTTTCTTT
TRBV3-1/TRBV3-2	.	TRBD2	TRBJ2-4	CASSQELAGGQYF	TGTGCCAGCAGCCAAGAATTAGCGGGGGGACAGTACTTC
TRBV19	.	.	TRBJ1-1	CASQGARGNTEAFF	TGTGCCAGTCAAGGGGCCAGGGGGAACACTGAAGCTTTCTTT